These T cell receptor beta chains were read from a single sample in a study of blood T cells in healthy people across ages. In TCRdb, the 5' RACE reads were re-called with MiXCR into one record per CDR3 protein. The sample yields 600,000 to 850,000 distinct CDR3 sequences, 25% seen once. These same data were also listed under a study on T cells of mothers and their children.

The sample was blood. All receptors derive from a boy younger than 18 in good health. Both conserved end residues are part of each CDR3. D genes are given only for firm matches. Where a row states a size, it is once, few, many or the class of an expanded clone; other rows omit it.

j_call,d_call,clone_size,v_call,cdr3_nt,cdr3_aa
TRBJ2-5,-,-,TRBV7-3,TGTGCCAGCAGCCAAGGGTCTGGAGGCCAAGAGACCCAGTACTTC,CASSQGSGGQETQYF
TRBJ2-1,-,few,TRBV7-9,TGTGCCAGCGGGTCCTACAATGAGCAGTTCTTC,CASGSYNEQFF
TRBJ2-1,-,-,TRBV20-1,TGCAGTGCTATCGGACGCGACTATTACAATGAGCAGTTCTTC,CSAIGRDYYNEQFF
TRBJ2-5,-,-,TRBV5-5,TGTGCCAGCAGCTTGGACCAGTGGAGCCTCCAAGAGACCCAGTACTTC,CASSLDQWSLQETQYF
TRBJ2-7,-,few,TRBV27,TGTGCCAGCAGTCCATTAGGACTGGGCTCCTACGAGCAGTACTTC,CASSPLGLGSYEQYF
TRBJ2-1,TRBD2,-,TRBV9,TGTGCCAGCACCCTAGGACTAGCGGTCGACAATGAGCAGTTCTTC,CASTLGLAVDNEQFF
TRBJ2-3,TRBD2,few,TRBV3-1,TGTGCCAGCAGCCAAGAGTGGGTTGGGCTAGCGGAACCCCGTACGCAGTATTTT,CASSQEWVGLAEPRTQYF
TRBJ1-2,-,-,TRBV25-1,TGTGCCAGCAGTGAATATGGCGAGCTCTACACCTTC,CASSEYGELYTF
TRBJ2-3,-,few,TRBV11-2,TGTGCCAGCAGCCCTAGGGGGGAATGGACAGATACGCAGTATTTT,CASSPRGEWTDTQYF
TRBJ2-2,-,-,TRBV28,TGTGCCAGCAGTTTACAGGCGAACGCCGGGGAGCTGTTTTTT,CASSLQANAGELFF
TRBJ2-7,TRBD2,-,TRBV4-1,TGCGCCAGCAGCCAGACCCCGGGAAGACTAGCGGAGAACTACGAGCAGTACTTC,CASSQTPGRLAENYEQYF
TRBJ2-5,TRBD2,few,TRBV28,TGTGCCAGCAGCCCCGGGAGGTTCGAAGAGACCCAGTACTTC,CASSPGRFEETQYF
TRBJ2-3,-,-,TRBV28,TGTGCCAGCAGCTCCCGTATAAGCACAGATACGCAGTATTTT,CASSSRISTDTQYF
TRBJ2-5,TRBD2,-,TRBV11-2,TGTGCCAGCTCGCCCCTACTAGCGGTAGGAGAGACCCAGTACTTC,CASSPLLAVGETQYF
TRBJ1-1,-,-,TRBV7-2,TGTGCCAGCAGCTTAACTCTGACTGAAGCTTTCTTT,CASSLTLTEAFF
TRBJ2-7,TRBD2,-,TRBV12-5,TGTGCTAGTGGTTTGGTATTAGCGGGAGAGGCCTACGAGCAGTACTTC,CASGLVLAGEAYEQYF